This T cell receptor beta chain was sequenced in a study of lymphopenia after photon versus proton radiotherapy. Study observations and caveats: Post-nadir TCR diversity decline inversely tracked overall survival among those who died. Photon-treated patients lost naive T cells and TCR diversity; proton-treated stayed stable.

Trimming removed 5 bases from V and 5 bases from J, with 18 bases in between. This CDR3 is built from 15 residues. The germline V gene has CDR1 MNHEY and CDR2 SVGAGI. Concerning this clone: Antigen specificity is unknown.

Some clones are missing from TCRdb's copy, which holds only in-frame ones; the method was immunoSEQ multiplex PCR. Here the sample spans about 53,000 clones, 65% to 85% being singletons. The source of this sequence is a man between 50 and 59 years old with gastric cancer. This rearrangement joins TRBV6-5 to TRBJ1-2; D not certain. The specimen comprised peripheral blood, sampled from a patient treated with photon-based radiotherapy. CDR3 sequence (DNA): TGTGCCAGCAGTACACGGACGGCGCGTGGATATGGCTACACCTTC. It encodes CASSTRTARGYGYTF.